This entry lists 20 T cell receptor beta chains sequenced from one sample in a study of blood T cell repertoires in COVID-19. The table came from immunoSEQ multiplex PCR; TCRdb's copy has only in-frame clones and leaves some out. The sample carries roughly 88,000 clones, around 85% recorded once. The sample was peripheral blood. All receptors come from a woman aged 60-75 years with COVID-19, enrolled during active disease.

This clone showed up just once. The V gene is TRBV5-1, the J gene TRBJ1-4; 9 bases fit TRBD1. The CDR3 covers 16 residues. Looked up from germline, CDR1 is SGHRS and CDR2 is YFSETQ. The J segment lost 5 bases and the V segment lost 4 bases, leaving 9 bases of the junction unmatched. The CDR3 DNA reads TGCGCCAGCAGCAGTGCCGGGACAGGGATGAATGAAAAACTGTTTTTT. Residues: CASSSAGTGMNEKLFF. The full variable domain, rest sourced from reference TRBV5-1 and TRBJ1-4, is KAGVTQTPRYLIKTRGQQVTLSCSPISGHRSVSWYQQTPGQGLQFLFEYFSETQRNKGNFPGRFSGRQFSNSRSEMNVSTLELGDSALYLCASSSAGTGMNEKLFFGSGTQLSVL.

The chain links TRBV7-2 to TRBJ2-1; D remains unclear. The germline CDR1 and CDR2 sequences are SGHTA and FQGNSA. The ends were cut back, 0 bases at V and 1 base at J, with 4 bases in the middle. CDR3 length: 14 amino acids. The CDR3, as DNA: TGTGCCAGCAGCTTAGCAGCTTCCTACAATGAGCAGTTCTTC. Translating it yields CASSLAASYNEQFF.

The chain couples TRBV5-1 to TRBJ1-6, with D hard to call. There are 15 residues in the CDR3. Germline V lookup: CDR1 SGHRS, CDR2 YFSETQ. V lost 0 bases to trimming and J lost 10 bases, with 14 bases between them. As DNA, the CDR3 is TGCGCCAGCAGCTTGGGGGCAGGACTGTCCTCACCCCTCCACTTT. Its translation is CASSLGAGLSSPLHF.

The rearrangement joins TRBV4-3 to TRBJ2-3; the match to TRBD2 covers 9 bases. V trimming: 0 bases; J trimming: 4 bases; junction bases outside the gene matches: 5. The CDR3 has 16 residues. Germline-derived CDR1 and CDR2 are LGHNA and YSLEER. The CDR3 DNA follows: TGCGCCAGCAGCCAAGATGGGACTAGCTCACCAGATACGCAGTATTTT. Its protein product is CASSQDGTSSPDTQYF.

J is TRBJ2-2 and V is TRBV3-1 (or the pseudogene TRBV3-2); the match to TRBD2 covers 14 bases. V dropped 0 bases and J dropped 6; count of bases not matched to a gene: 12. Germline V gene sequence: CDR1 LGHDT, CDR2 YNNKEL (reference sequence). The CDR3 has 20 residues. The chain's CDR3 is CASSQEEGLAGGYSSGELFF. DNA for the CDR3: TGTGCCAGCAGCCAAGAGGAAGGACTAGCGGGGGGTTATTCTTCCGGGGAGCTGTTTTTT.

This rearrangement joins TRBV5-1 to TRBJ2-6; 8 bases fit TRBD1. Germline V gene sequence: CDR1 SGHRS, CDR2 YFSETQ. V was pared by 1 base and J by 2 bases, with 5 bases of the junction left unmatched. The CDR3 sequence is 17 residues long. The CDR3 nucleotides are TGCGCCAGCAGCTTGTGGGCAGGGGGCGCTGGGGCCAACGTCCTGACTTTC. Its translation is CASSLWAGGAGANVLTF.

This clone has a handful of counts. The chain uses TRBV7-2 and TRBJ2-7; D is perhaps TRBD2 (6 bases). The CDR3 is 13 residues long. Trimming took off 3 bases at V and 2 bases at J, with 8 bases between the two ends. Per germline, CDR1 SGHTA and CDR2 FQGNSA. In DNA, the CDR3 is TGTGCCAGCAGCTTCGGGGGTACCTACGAGCAGTACTTC. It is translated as CASSFGGTYEQYF.

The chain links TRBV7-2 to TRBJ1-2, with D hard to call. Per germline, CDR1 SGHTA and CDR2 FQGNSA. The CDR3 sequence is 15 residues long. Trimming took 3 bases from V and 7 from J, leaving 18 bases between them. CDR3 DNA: TGTGCCAGCAGCTTCGAAAAGTCCGGACGGGGTGGCTACACCTTC. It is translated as CASSFEKSGRGGYTF.

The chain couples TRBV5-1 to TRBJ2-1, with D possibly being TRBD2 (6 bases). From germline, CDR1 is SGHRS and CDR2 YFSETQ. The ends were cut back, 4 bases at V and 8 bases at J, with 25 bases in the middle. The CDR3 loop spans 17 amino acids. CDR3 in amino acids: CASSRDPGGLVTDEQFF. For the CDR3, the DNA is TGCGCCAGCAGCCGCGATCCCGGGGGATTGGTTACTGATGAGCAGTTCTTC.

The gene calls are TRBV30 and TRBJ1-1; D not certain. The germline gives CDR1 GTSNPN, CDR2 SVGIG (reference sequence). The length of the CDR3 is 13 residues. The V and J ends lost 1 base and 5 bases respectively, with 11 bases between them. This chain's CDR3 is CAWSGRRGTEAFF. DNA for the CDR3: TGTGCCTGGAGTGGCAGGCGGGGAACTGAAGCTTTCTTT.

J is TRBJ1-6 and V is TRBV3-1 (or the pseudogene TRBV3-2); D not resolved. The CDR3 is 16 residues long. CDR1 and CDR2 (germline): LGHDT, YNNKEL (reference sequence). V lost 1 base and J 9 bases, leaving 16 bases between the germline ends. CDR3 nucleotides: TGTGCCAGCAGCCAAGGCCAGATTCCCAATCGTTCACCCCTCCACTTT. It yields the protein CASSQGQIPNRSPLHF.

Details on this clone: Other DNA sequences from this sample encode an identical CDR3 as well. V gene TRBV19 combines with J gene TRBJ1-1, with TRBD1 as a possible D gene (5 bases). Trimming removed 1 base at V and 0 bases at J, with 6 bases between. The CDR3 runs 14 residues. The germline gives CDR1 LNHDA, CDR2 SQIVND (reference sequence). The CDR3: CASSIGQMNTEAFF. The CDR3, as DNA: TGTGCCAGTAGTATAGGACAGATGAACACTGAAGCTTTCTTT.

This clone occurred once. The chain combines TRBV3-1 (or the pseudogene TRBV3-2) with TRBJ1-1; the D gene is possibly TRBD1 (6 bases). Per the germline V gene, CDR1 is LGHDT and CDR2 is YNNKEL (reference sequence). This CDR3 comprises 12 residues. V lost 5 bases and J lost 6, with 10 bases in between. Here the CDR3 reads CASSYQGSEAFF. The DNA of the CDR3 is TGTGCCAGCAGCTATCAGGGGTCTGAAGCTTTCTTT.

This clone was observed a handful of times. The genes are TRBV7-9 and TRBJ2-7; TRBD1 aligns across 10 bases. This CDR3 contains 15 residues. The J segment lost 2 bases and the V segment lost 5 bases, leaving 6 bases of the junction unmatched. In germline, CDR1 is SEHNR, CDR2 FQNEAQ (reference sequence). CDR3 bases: TGTGCCAGCAGCGGCGGGACAGGGGCCGCCTACGAGCAGTACTTC. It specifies CASSGGTGAAYEQYF.

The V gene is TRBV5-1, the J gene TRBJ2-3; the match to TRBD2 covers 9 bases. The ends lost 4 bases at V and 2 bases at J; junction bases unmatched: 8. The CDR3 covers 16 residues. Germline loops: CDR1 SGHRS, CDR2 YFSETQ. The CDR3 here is CASSLGLAGATDTQYF. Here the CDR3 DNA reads TGCGCCAGCAGCCTCGGGTTAGCGGGGGCCACAGATACGCAGTATTTT.

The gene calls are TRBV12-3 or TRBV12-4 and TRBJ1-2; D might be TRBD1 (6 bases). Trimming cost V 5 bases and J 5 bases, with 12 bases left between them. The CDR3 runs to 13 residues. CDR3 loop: CASSIQGRYGYTF. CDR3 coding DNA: TGTGCCAGCAGTATACAGGGACGATATGGCTACACCTTC.

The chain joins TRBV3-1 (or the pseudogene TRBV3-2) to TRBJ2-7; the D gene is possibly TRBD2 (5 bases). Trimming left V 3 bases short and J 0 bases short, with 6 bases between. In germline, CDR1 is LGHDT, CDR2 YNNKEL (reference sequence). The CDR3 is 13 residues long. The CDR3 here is CASSHGDSYEQYF. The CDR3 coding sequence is TGTGCCAGCAGCCACGGGGACTCCTACGAGCAGTACTTC.

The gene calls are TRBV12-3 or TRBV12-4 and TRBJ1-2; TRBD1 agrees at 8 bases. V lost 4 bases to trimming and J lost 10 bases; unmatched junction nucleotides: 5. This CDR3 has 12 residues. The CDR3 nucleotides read TGTGCCAGCAGTTCCCCGGGACAGGTCTACACCTTC. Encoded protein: CASSSPGQVYTF.

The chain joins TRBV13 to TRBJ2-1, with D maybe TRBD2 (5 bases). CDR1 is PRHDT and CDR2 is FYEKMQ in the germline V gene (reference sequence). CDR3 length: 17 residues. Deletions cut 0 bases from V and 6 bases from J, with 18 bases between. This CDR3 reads CASSLGYGERMSNEQFF. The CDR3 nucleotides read TGTGCCAGCAGCTTAGGATACGGGGAGCGGATGTCCAATGAGCAGTTCTTC. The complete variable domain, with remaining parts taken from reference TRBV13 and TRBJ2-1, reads AAGVIQSPRHLIKEKRETATLKCYPIPRHDTVYWYQQGPGQDPQFLISFYEKMQSDKGSIPDRFSAQQFSDYHSELNMSSLELGDSALYFCASSLGYGERMSNEQFFGPGTRLTVL.

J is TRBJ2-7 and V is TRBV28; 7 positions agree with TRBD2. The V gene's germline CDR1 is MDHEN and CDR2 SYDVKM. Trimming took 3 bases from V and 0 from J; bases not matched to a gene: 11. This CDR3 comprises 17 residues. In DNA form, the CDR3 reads TGTGCCAGCAGTTTCTTAAAGGGAGGGACTTCCTCCTACGAGCAGTACTTC. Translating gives CASSFLKGGTSSYEQYF.